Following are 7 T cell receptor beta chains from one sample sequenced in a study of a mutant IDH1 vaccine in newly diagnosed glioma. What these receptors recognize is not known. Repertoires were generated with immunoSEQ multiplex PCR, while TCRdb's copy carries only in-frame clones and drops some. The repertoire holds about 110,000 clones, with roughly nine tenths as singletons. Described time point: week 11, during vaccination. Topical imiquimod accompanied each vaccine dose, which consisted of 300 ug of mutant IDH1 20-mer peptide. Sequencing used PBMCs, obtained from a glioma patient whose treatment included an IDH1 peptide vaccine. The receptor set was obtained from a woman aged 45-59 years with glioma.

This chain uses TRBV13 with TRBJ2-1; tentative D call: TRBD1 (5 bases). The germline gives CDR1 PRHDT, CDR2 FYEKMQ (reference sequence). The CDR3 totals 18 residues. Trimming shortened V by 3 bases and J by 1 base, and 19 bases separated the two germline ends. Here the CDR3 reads CASSLQLQGEVSYNEQFF. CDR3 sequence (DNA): TGTGCCAGCAGCTTGCAACTTCAAGGGGAAGTGTCCTACAATGAGCAGTTCTTC.

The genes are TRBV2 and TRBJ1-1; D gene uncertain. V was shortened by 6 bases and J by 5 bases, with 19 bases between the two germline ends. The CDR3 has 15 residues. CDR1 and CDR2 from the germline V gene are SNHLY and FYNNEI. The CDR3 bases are TGTGCCAGCAGCGCGAAAGAAGTGGAGGGAACTGAAGCTTTCTTT. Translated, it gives CASSAKEVEGTEAFF.

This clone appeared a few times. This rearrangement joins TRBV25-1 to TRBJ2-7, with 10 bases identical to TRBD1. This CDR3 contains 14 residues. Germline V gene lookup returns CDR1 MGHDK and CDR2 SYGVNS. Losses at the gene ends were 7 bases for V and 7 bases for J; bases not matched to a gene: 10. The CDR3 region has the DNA TGTGCCAGCATTCCCGGGACAGGGGCGGGGGAGCAGTACTTC. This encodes CASIPGTGAGEQYF.

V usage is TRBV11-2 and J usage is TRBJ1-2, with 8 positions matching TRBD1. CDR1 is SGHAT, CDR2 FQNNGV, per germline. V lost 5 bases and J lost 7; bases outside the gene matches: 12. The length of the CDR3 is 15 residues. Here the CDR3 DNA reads TGTGCCAGCAGCCCGCAACGGACAGGGCGGTTTGGCTACACCTTC. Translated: CASSPQRTGRFGYTF.

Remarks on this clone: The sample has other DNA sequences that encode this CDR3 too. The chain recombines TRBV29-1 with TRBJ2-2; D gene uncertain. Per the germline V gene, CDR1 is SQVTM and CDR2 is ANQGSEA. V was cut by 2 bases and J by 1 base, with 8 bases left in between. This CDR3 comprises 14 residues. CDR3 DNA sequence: TGCAGCGTTGAAATTACAATGAACACCGGGGAGCTGTTTTTT. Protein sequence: CSVEITMNTGELFF.

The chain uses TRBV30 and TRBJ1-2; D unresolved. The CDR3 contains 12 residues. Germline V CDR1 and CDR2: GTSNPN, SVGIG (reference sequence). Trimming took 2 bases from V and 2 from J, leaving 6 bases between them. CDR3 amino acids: CAWSPRNYGYTF. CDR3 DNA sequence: TGTGCCTGGAGTCCGCGGAACTATGGCTACACCTTC.

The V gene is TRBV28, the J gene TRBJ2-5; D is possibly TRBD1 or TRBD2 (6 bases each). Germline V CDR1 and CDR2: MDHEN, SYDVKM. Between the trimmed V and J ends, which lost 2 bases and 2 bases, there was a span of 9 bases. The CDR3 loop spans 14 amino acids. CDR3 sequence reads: CASSLVGGQETQYF. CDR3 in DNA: TGTGCCAGCAGTTTAGTAGGGGGGCAAGAGACCCAGTACTTC.